The clone carrying this TCR beta chain was seen once. This record belongs to a study of T cells in localized non-small cell lung cancer. TCRdb's copy holds only in-frame clones and misses some; the assay was immunoSEQ multiplex PCR. The table has fewer than 40,000 clones, about 90% seen once. Germline V CDR1 and CDR2: SGHRS, YFSETQ. Trimming removed 0 bases from V and 4 bases from J, with 7 bases in between. CDR3 size: 13 residues. The source is a man aged 40-75 years with stage III lung adenocarcinoma. The gene calls are TRBV5-1 and TRBJ2-5; D call uncertain. This specimen consisted of peripheral blood mononuclear cells, obtained before any cancer treatment. For the CDR3, the DNA is TGCGCCAGCAGCTTGGGTAGTACAGAGACCCAGTACTTC. As protein: CASSLGSTETQYF.